This T cell receptor (beta chain) is drawn from a study of shared clonotypes between healthy human individuals. About the research overall: CD4 naive and CD4 memory each took three plates per donor, while CD8 naive took two and CD8 memory one.

Deep was the level used in running the assay. Sequencing was performed with immunoSEQ multiplex PCR; in TCRdb, only in-frame clones are kept and a portion is missing. Of 800,000 to 1,200,000 clones in the sample, approximately 80% were seen once. Between the trimmed V and J ends, which lost 6 bases and 6 bases, there was a span of 17 bases. The CDR3 runs to 15 residues. CDR1 and CDR2 from the germline V gene are MDHEN and SYDVKM. The clonotype originates from a young man in good health. Some clones in this sample may be carry-over from other donors' samples. Specimen: memory CD4+ T cells from PBMCs. The sample's subset: CD45RA-negative fraction. This sequence joins TRBV28 and TRBJ1-4; unclear D gene. CDR3 loop: CASSRLGGEDEKLFF. The CDR3 region has the DNA TGTGCCAGCAGCCGACTGGGAGGTGAGGATGAAAAACTGTTTTTT.